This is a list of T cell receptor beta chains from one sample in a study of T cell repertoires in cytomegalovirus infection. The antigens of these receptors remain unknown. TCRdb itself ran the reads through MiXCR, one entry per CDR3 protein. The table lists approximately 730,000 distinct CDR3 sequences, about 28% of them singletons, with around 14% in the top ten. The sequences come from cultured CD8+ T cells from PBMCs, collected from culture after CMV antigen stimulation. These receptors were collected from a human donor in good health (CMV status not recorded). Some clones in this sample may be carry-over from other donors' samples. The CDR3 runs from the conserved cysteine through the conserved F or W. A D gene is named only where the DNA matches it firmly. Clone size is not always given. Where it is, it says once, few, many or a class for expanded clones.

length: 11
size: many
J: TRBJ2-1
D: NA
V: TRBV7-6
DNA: TGTGCCAGCAGCCGCAGGGGACAGCAGTTCTTC
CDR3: CASSRRGQQFF

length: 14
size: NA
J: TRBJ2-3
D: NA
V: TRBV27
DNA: TGTGCCAGCAGTTCTCTAAGGGGGGGAGATACGCAGTATTTT
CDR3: CASSSLRGGDTQYF

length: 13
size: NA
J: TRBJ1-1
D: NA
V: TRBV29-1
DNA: TGCAGCGTTGGGATCACAGGGTACACTGAAGCTTTCTTT
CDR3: CSVGITGYTEAFF

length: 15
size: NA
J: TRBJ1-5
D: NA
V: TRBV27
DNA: TGTGCCAGCAGTCCACCCGGGGGGGGGCACCGGCCCCAGCATTTT
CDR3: CASSPPGGGHRPQHF

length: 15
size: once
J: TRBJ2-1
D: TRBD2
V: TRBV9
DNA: TGTGCCAGCAGCCCCCTCCGGGGGGATAACAATGAGCAGTTCTTC
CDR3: CASSPLRGDNNEQFF

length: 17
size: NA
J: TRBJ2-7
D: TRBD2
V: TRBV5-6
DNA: TGTGCCAGCAGCCCTAGACATACCGGGACTAGGTACTACGAGCAGTACTTC
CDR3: CASSPRHTGTRYYEQYF

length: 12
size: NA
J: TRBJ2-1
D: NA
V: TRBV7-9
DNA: TGTGCCAGCACCAATAGGGGAACTGAGCAGTTCTTC
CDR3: CASTNRGTEQFF

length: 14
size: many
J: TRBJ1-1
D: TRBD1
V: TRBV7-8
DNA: TGTGCCAGCAGCCAGGGGTCCGCCGGGACAGAGGCTTTCTTT
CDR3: CASSQGSAGTEAFF

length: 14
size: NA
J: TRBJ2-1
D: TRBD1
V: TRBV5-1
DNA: TGCGCCAGCAGCCTAGGGACAGCTGAAGGTGAGCAGTTCTTC
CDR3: CASSLGTAEGEQFF

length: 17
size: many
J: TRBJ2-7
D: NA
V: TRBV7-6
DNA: TGTGCCAGCAGCCCTAAGGGTCTACAGGGAAGCTCCTACGAGCAGTACTTC
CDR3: CASSPKGLQGSSYEQYF

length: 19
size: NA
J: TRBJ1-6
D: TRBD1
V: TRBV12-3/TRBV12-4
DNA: TGTGCCAGCAGTATGCCGGGACAGGGGAGGACCGGGTATAATTCACCCCTCCACTTT
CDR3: CASSMPGQGRTGYNSPLHF

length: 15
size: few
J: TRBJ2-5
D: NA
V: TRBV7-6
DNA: TGTGCCAGCAGCTTAGAGGTTAGCAGGGCCGGATTAGAGTACTTC
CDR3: CASSLEVSRAGLEYF

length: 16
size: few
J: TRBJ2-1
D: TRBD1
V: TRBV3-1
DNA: TGTGCCAGCAGCCCCCCCCCGGGACAGGGTTACAATGAGCAGTTCTTC
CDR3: CASSPPPGQGYNEQFF

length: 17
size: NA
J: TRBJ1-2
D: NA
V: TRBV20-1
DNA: TGCAGTGCTAGAGATCGAAAACCGGAAATCTGGAACTATGGCTACACCTTC
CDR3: CSARDRKPEIWNYGYTF

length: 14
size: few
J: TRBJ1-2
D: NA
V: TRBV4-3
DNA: TGCGCCAGCAGCCAAGCTTCGGACGGATATGGCTACACCTTC
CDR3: CASSQASDGYGYTF

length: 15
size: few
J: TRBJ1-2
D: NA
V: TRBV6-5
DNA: TGTGCCAGCAGCATGTTTGCGGGAAGTTTCTATGGCTACACCTTC
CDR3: CASSMFAGSFYGYTF

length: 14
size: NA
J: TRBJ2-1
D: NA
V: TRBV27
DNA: TGTGCCAGCAGTTTTGGGGGTTTCGCCAATGAGCAGTTCTTC
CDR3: CASSFGGFANEQFF

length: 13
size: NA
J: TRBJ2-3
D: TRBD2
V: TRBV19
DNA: TGTGCCAGTAGCGAGACTAGCGGAGATACGCAGTATTTT
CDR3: CASSETSGDTQYF